This is a list of T cell receptor beta chains from one sample in a study of T cells in Graves' hyperthyroidism and ophthalmopathy. A single record per CDR3 protein comes from TCRdb applying MiXCR to the multiplex PCR reads. The sample includes fewer than 700,000 distinct CDR3 sequences, roughly 16% of them seen just once. Sequenced input: blood. The receptor set was obtained from a woman in her 30s with Graves' hyperthyroidism. The CDR3 runs from the conserved cysteine through the conserved F or W. A D gene is named only where the DNA matches it firmly. Rows may omit the clone size; those that give it use once, few, many or a size class.

j_call | v_call | clone_size | d_call | cdr3_aa | cdr3_nt
TRBJ1-2 | TRBV20-1 | many | NA | CSARNRERANYGYTF | TGCAGTGCCCGCAACCGGGAAAGAGCTAACTATGGCTACACCTTC
TRBJ2-1 | TRBV28 | NA | NA | CASSSYRADNEQFF | TGTGCCAGCAGTTCGTATCGGGCAGACAATGAGCAGTTCTTC
TRBJ2-7 | TRBV20-1 | NA | NA | CSARSGGQFYEQYF | TGCAGTGCTAGATCGGGGGGACAATTCTACGAGCAGTACTTC
TRBJ2-7 | TRBV7-3 | NA | TRBD2 | CASSLTSGLAYEQYF | TGTGCCAGCAGCTTAACGTCGGGACTAGCCTACGAGCAGTACTTC
TRBJ2-1 | TRBV3-1 | many | TRBD2 | CASSVLAGEGSSYNEQFF | TGTGCCAGCTCCGTCCTAGCGGGAGAGGGGAGCTCCTACAATGAGCAGTTCTTC
TRBJ2-5 | TRBV2 | many | NA | CASSEQGSETQYF | TGTGCCAGCAGTGAACAGGGGAGCGAGACCCAGTACTTC
TRBJ2-1 | TRBV6-8 | many | NA | CASSYSWPQGEQFF | TGTGCCAGCAGTTACTCTTGGCCTCAGGGTGAGCAGTTCTTC
TRBJ2-2 | TRBV18 | few | NA | CASSPYSGPESTGELFF | TGTGCCAGCTCACCATATTCGGGCCCGGAAAGTACCGGGGAGCTGTTTTTT
TRBJ2-1 | TRBV28 | NA | NA | CASSLLTGRNEQFF | TGTGCCAGCAGTTTATTGACAGGGAGGAATGAGCAGTTCTTC
TRBJ2-3 | TRBV27 | many | TRBD2 | CASSSRLAGGTDTQYF | TGTGCCAGCAGTTCCAGACTAGCGGGAGGGACAGATACGCAGTATTTT
TRBJ2-2 | TRBV25-1 | NA | TRBD1 | CASSPMTGGFRTGELFF | TGTGCCAGCAGCCCGATGACAGGGGGCTTTAGAACCGGGGAGCTGTTTTTT
TRBJ1-5 | TRBV29-1 | few | NA | CSVQETVAGYGNQPQHF | TGCAGCGTGCAAGAAACAGTCGCGGGTTACGGCAATCAGCCCCAGCATTTT
TRBJ1-1 | TRBV4-1 | few | NA | CASSQDHRDRLNTEAFF | TGCGCCAGCAGCCAAGATCACAGGGATCGTTTGAACACTGAAGCTTTCTTT
TRBJ1-1 | TRBV30 | many | NA | CAWSVLRGVNTEAFF | TGTGCCTGGAGTGTACTAAGGGGAGTGAACACTGAAGCTTTCTTT
TRBJ2-1 | TRBV5-1 | NA | NA | CASSLAPAEGGEQFF | TGCGCCAGCAGCTTGGCTCCAGCGGAAGGGGGGGAGCAGTTCTTC
TRBJ2-3 | TRBV7-8 | many | NA | CASSWRGGVTDTQYF | TGTGCCAGCAGCTGGAGGGGGGGCGTCACAGATACGCAGTATTTT
TRBJ2-3 | TRBV27 | many | NA | CASSFRGWYQGPDTQYF | TGTGCCAGCAGTTTTCGAGGCTGGTATCAGGGACCAGATACGCAGTATTTT
TRBJ2-2 | TRBV6-1 | NA | TRBD1 | CASSPRDRDWTGELFF | TGTGCCAGCAGCCCTAGGGACAGGGATTGGACCGGGGAGCTGTTTTTT
TRBJ2-2 | TRBV7-9 | few | TRBD1 | CASSSGQGANTGELFF | TGTGCCAGCAGCTCGGGACAGGGCGCGAACACCGGGGAGCTGTTTTTT
TRBJ2-7 | TRBV7-9 | few | NA | CASSYPGHETYEQYF | TGTGCCAGCAGCTATCCGGGACACGAAACCTACGAGCAGTACTTC
TRBJ2-5 | TRBV29-1 | many | TRBD2 | CTGIAGLETQYF | TGCACCGGCATAGCGGGATTGGAGACCCAGTACTTC